This T cell receptor beta chain was identified in a study of blood T cell repertoires in COVID-19. Study as a whole: PBMCs, B-cell-depleted T cells, or T cells were the source of the cDNA or gDNA that made up the material.

This clone was recorded a few times. The protocol was immunoSEQ multiplex PCR, while the TCRdb copy is restricted to in-frame clones and leaves out a portion. Of 150,000 to 200,000 clones listed, about 84% are singletons. The CDR3 spans 16 residues. With V trimmed by 4 bases and J by 6 bases, 8 bases remained unmatched. The germline gives CDR1 KGHDR, CDR2 SFDVKD. Either two negative PCRs, clearance, or symptom resolution qualified Cohort 3 donors as recovered. The chain carries TRBV24-1 and TRBJ1-5, with 10 positions matching TRBD1. Sequenced input: PBMCs or T cells enriched from blood (not recorded which). The sequence came from a man aged 35 to 55 who had recovered from COVID-19. CDR3: CATSDPTGGEGQPQHF. DNA of the CDR3: TGTGCCACCAGTGACCCGACAGGGGGCGAAGGTCAGCCCCAGCATTTT.